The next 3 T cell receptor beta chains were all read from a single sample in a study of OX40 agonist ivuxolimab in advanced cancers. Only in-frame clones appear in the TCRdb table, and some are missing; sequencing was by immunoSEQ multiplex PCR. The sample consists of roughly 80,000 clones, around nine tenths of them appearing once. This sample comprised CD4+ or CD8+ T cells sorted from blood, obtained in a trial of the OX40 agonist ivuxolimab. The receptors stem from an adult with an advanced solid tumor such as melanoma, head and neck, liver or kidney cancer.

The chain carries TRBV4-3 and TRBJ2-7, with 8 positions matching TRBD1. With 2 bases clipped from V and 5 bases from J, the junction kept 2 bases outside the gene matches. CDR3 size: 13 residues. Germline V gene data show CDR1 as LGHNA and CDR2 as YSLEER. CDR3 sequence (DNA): TGCGCCAGCAGCCAACTACAGGGGGACGAGCAGTACTTC. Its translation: CASSQLQGDEQYF.

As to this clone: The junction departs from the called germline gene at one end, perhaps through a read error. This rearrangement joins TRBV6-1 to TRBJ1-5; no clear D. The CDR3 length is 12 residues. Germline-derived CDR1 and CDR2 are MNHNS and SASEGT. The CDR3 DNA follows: TGTGCCAGTCAGGACGCTAATCGGCCCCAGCATTTT. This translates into CASQDANRPQHF.

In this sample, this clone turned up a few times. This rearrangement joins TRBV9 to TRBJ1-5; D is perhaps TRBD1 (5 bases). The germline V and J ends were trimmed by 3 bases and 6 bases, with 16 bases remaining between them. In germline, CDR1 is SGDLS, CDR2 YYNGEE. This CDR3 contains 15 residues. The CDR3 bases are TGTGCCAGCAGCGAGAAGGAGGGGCTGAGTCAGCCCCAGCATTTT. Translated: CASSEKEGLSQPQHF.